This passage covers 17 T cell receptor beta chains from one sample sequenced in a study of blood T cell repertoires in COVID-19. Data came from immunoSEQ multiplex PCR; TCRdb stores just in-frame clones and leaves some out. Of roughly 260,000 clones detected, about 87% appear once; the ten largest clones hold 3.5% to 4.5%. Material: peripheral blood. The receptors stem from a man aged 55 to 69 who had recovered from COVID-19.

The rearrangement joins TRBV5-1 to TRBJ2-2; 7 positions match TRBD2. The CDR3 contains 15 residues. CDR1 and CDR2 from the germline V gene are SGHRS and YFSETQ. With 4 bases clipped from V and 7 bases from J, the junction kept 10 bases outside the gene matches. This CDR3 reads CASSAGLGGSGELFF. CDR3 sequence (DNA): TGCGCCAGCAGCGCAGGACTAGGCGGTAGCGGGGAGCTGTTTTTT.

The V call is TRBV2, the J call TRBJ1-2; no definite D call. Germline CDR1 reads SNHLY; CDR2 reads FYNNEI. This CDR3 is built from 12 residues. Trimming took 2 bases from V and 8 from J, leaving 9 bases between them. DNA of the CDR3: TGTGCCAGCAGTGAAAGCGTGAGGGGCTACACCTTC. This gives the protein CASSESVRGYTF. Full variable domain (missing parts from reference TRBV2 and TRBJ1-2): EPEVTQTPSHQVTQMGQEVILRCVPISNHLYFYWYRQILGQKVEFLVSFYNNEISEKSEIFDDQFSVERPDGSNFTLKIRSTKLEDSAMYFCASSESVRGYTFGSGTRLTVV.

The rearrangement joins TRBV29-1 to TRBJ2-3; D gene uncertain. The CDR3 runs to 11 residues. Trimming shortened V by 3 bases and J by 4 bases, and 5 bases separated the two germline ends. CDR1 and CDR2 (germline): SQVTM, ANQGSEA. CDR3 protein: CSVDNPDTQYF. The CDR3 nucleotides read TGCAGCGTTGATAATCCAGATACGCAGTATTTT.

V gene TRBV19 combines with J gene TRBJ2-1; D is perhaps TRBD2 (6 bases). Per the germline V gene, CDR1 is LNHDA and CDR2 is SQIVND (reference sequence). The CDR3 covers 13 residues. Deletions cut 5 bases from V and 12 bases from J, with 17 bases between. This chain's CDR3 is CASSPGLALVQFF. The DNA of the CDR3 is TGTGCCAGTAGTCCGGGACTGGCCCTCGTGCAGTTCTTC.

This chain connects TRBV21-1 to TRBJ1-2; no check of the table's D call, TRBD1, against the DNA was made. TRBV21-1 is a pseudogene. The CDR3 has 14 residues. CDR3 sequence (DNA): TGTGCCAGCAGCGCCCCACAGGGCCACTATGGCTACACCTTC. Translation: CASSAPQGHYGYTF.

This clone was recorded only once. The V call is TRBV7-3, the J call TRBJ2-5, with a tentative D call TRBD1 (6 bases). The CDR3 is 15 residues long. CDR1 is SGHTA, CDR2 FQGTGA, per germline. V was pared by 2 bases and J by 2 bases, with 12 bases between. This chain's CDR3 is CASSLGAGAQETQYF. As DNA, the CDR3 is TGTGCCAGCAGCTTAGGGGCAGGGGCTCAAGAGACCCAGTACTTC.

The chain couples TRBV25-1 to TRBJ2-5, with 12 positions matching TRBD2. CDR3 length equals 16 residues. J was trimmed by 5 bases and V by 5 bases; bases with no gene match: 9. CDR1 and CDR2 from the germline V gene are MGHDK and SYGVNS. CDR3 residues: CASSKTSGGTRETQYF. In nucleotides, the CDR3 is TGTGCCAGCAGTAAAACTAGCGGGGGGACTCGGGAGACCCAGTACTTC.

This clone was detected once. The genes are TRBV6-2 or TRBV6-3 and TRBJ1-5; weak D call: TRBD1 (6 bases). V was cut by 0 bases and J by 7 bases, with 19 bases left in between. This CDR3 is built from 17 residues. Germline-derived CDR1 and CDR2 are MNHEY and SVGEGT. The CDR3 DNA reads TGTGCCAGCAGTTACTCTCGGTCAGGGGTTGGTAGACAGCCCCAGCATTTT. As protein: CASSYSRSGVGRQPQHF.

This clone turned up a few times. The chain's CDR3 is CAIGGGRPSGNTIYF. The CDR3 coding sequence is TGTGCCATCGGGGGGGGACGGCCCTCTGGAAACACCATATATTTT. The rearrangement uses TRBV10-3 and TRBJ1-3, with TRBD1 as a possible D gene (5 bases). The CDR3 sequence is 15 residues long. V lost 8 bases and J 0 bases, leaving 14 bases between the germline ends. The germline V gene encodes CDR1 ENHRY and CDR2 SYGVKD.

V gene TRBV28 combines with J gene TRBJ1-3, with D perhaps TRBD1 (6 bases). V was cut by 6 bases and J by 4 bases, with 16 bases left in between. CDR1 is MDHEN, CDR2 SYDVKM, per germline. The length of the CDR3 is 15 residues. CDR3 residues: CASSGAGANGNTIYF. The CDR3 bases are TGTGCCAGCAGCGGCGCGGGGGCGAACGGAAACACCATATATTTT.

The rearrangement joins TRBV6-5 to TRBJ2-1, with 8 positions matching TRBD2. Per germline, CDR1 MNHEY and CDR2 SVGAGI. V lost 6 bases to trimming and J lost 2 bases; unmatched junction nucleotides: 6. The CDR3 totals 15 residues. The CDR3 sequence: CASSDAGGPYNEQFF. The CDR3 DNA reads TGTGCCAGCAGCGACGCGGGGGGCCCCTACAATGAGCAGTTCTTC.

The chain employs TRBV20-1 and TRBJ2-7, with D perhaps TRBD1 (6 bases). The CDR3 is 11 residues long. Germline lookup yields CDR1 DFQATT and CDR2 SNEGSKA (reference sequence). V lost 6 bases to trimming and J lost 4 bases, with 10 bases between them. The CDR3 is CSALGGYEQYF. In DNA form, the CDR3 reads TGCAGTGCGCTAGGGGGTTACGAGCAGTACTTC.

The rearrangement links TRBV6-5 to TRBJ1-2, with 7 bases matching TRBD1. The CDR3 is 14 residues long. Trimming cost V 2 bases and J 4 bases; bases outside gene matches: 4. The germline V gene encodes CDR1 MNHEY and CDR2 SVGAGI. CDR3 in DNA: TGTGCCAGCAGTTACCTGGGACAGAGCTATGGCTACACCTTC. This codes for CASSYLGQSYGYTF.

J is TRBJ1-2 and V is TRBV9; 8 bases are a match to TRBD1. Trimming at V came to 5 bases and at J to 2 bases, leaving 8 bases not matched to a gene. From germline, CDR1 is SGDLS and CDR2 YYNGEE. There are 15 residues in the CDR3. CDR3 in amino acids: CASSKAGTGNYGYTF. The CDR3 DNA sequence: TGTGCCAGCAGTAAAGCCGGGACAGGAAACTATGGCTACACCTTC.

CDR3 sequence: CASSPRDRLESSYEQYF. As DNA, the CDR3 is TGTGCCAGCAGTCCCCGGGACAGACTTGAAAGCTCCTACGAGCAGTACTTC. The rearrangement uses TRBV6-6 and TRBJ2-7; 7 bases are shared with TRBD1. Germline assignment: CDR1 MNHNY and CDR2 SVGAGI (reference sequence). The ends lost 5 bases at V and 0 bases at J; junction bases unmatched: 13. CDR3 size: 17 residues.

CDR3 DNA sequence: TGTGCCAGCAGCTTCCGCCGGGACAGGGCGGACGAGCAGTACTTC. Its protein product is CASSFRRDRADEQYF. The chain couples TRBV7-8 to TRBJ2-7; 9 nucleotides match TRBD1. This CDR3 is 15 amino acids long. The J segment lost 5 bases and the V segment lost 3 bases, leaving 8 bases of the junction unmatched. Per the germline V gene, CDR1 is SGHVS and CDR2 is FQNEAQ.

The chain joins TRBV13 to TRBJ2-1; 8 bases match TRBD2. The germline gives CDR1 PRHDT, CDR2 FYEKMQ (reference sequence). This CDR3 has 16 amino acids. V lost 5 bases to trimming and J lost 5 bases; unmatched junction nucleotides: 11. The CDR3 DNA reads as TGTGCCAGCAGCCTTCGCGTTAGCGGGGTAAACAATGAGCAGTTCTTC. Its protein is CASSLRVSGVNNEQFF.